These 10 T cell receptor beta chains were all obtained from the same sample, sequenced in a study of T cell repertoires in cytomegalovirus infection. Each CDR3 protein is one row after TCRdb ran MiXCR on the reads. This sample yields about 490,000 distinct CDR3 sequences, of which more than 20% are seen a single time; roughly 13% belongs to the top ten. The source material was PBMCs. These receptors were taken from a human donor in good health (CMV status not recorded). Some clones in this sample may be carry-over from other donors' samples.

The chain carries TRBV11-2 and TRBJ2-1, with D unresolved. Trimming took off 2 bases at V and 10 bases at J, with 21 bases between the two ends. The length of the CDR3 is 16 residues. The germline V gene has CDR1 SGHAT and CDR2 FQNNGV. This CDR3 reads CASSLRWESLVGEQFF. The CDR3 DNA is TGTGCCAGCAGCTTAAGGTGGGAAAGCCTAGTGGGGGAGCAGTTCTTC.

This clonotype was picked up many times. The rearrangement uses TRBV7-9 and TRBJ2-1; possibly TRBD1 or TRBD2 for D (5 bases each). The ends were cut back, 10 bases at V and 1 base at J, with 14 bases in the middle. Germline values: CDR1 SEHNR, CDR2 FQNEAQ (reference sequence). This CDR3 spans 14 amino acids. The CDR3 sequence: CATRDGNSYNEQFF. As DNA, the CDR3 is TGTGCCACCCGGGACGGCAATTCCTACAATGAGCAGTTCTTC.

This clonotype was seen more than once but under ten times. The chain joins TRBV5-1 to TRBJ1-1; D unresolved. The germline CDR1 and CDR2 sequences are SGHRS and YFSETQ. The CDR3 loop spans 14 amino acids. The V end lost 5 bases, the J end lost 4 bases, and 15 bases lay between the germline ends. CDR3: CASRKNPEGTEAFF. The CDR3 DNA is TGCGCCAGCAGAAAAAACCCGGAGGGCACTGAAGCTTTCTTT.

The rearrangement joins TRBV6-2 or TRBV6-3 to TRBJ2-1; 14 bases match TRBD2. The CDR3 extends over 18 amino acids. Trimming took 4 bases from V and 7 from J; bases not matched to a gene: 12. Germline V gene data show CDR1 as MNHEY and CDR2 as SVGEGT. DNA for the CDR3: TGTGCCAGCAGTTTCCTCCCCCGACTAGCGGGAGGGTTTAATGAGCAGTTCTTC. Amino acid sequence: CASSFLPRLAGGFNEQFF.

The gene calls are TRBV4-2 and TRBJ2-1; D might be TRBD2 (5 bases). Germline-derived CDR1 and CDR2 are LGHNA and YNFKEQ. Trimming pared 1 base from V and 8 bases from J, leaving 12 bases between. This CDR3 is built from 14 residues. The CDR3 bases are TGTGCCAGCAGCCAAGTTGGAGGTAACTATGAGCAGTTCTTC. Protein: CASSQVGGNYEQFF.

This clonotype showed up just a few times. This chain links TRBV28 with TRBJ1-2; perhaps TRBD1 as D (5 bases). V was clipped by 5 bases and J by 4 bases, with 14 bases between them. The length of the CDR3 is 14 residues. The germline gives CDR1 MDHEN, CDR2 SYDVKM. The CDR3 bases are TGTGCCAGCAGTATGTACGGGGCCTCCTATGGCTACACCTTC. As protein: CASSMYGASYGYTF.

This clonotype was detected a few times. The chain employs TRBV24-1 and TRBJ2-1; 10 bases map to TRBD2. The CDR3 contains 17 residues. Germline assignment: CDR1 KGHDR and CDR2 SFDVKD. V was clipped by 3 bases and J by 7 bases; unmatched bases: 11. CDR3 residues: CATSDPASGRGLNEQFF. The CDR3, as DNA: TGTGCCACCAGTGATCCGGCTAGCGGGAGAGGGTTAAATGAGCAGTTCTTC.

J is TRBJ2-3 and V is TRBV7-2; 9 positions match TRBD2. CDR1 is SGHTA and CDR2 is FQGNSA in the germline V gene. This CDR3 has 17 amino acids. Trimming at V came to 8 bases and at J to 6 bases, leaving 18 bases not matched to a gene. CDR3 amino acids: CASPCRRREGKGDTQYF. As DNA, the CDR3 is TGTGCCAGCCCCTGCCGTCGGCGGGAGGGTAAGGGTGATACGCAGTATTTT.

This clonotype was counted at least ten times. The chain is built from TRBV7-3 and TRBJ1-2, with 9 bases aligning to TRBD1. Germline loops: CDR1 SGHTA, CDR2 FQGTGA. With 5 bases clipped from V and 6 bases from J, the junction kept 7 bases outside the gene matches. The CDR3 length is 14 residues. Written as DNA, the CDR3 is TGTGCCAGCAGCCCTGGACAGGGGAACGATGGCTACACCTTC. This gives the protein CASSPGQGNDGYTF.

The rearrangement joins TRBV7-9 to TRBJ1-1; 7 bases are a match to TRBD1. Trimming at V came to 6 bases and at J to 0 bases, leaving 4 bases not matched to a gene. Germline V gives CDR1 SEHNR, CDR2 FQNEAQ (reference sequence). This CDR3 contains 14 residues. The CDR3 DNA reads TGTGCCAGCAGGTCCACAGGGGTGAACACTGAAGCTTTCTTT. Protein sequence: CASRSTGVNTEAFF.